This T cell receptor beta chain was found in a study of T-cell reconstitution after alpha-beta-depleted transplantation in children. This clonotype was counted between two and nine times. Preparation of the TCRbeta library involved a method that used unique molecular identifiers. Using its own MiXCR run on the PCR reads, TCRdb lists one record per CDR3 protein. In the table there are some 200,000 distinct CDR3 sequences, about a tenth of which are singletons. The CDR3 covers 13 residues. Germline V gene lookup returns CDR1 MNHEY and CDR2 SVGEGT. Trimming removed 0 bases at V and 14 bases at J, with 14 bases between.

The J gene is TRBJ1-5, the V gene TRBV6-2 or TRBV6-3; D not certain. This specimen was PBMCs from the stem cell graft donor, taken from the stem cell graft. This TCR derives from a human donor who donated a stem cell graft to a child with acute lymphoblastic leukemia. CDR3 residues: CASSYSFVIKKHF. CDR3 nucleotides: TGTGCCAGCAGTTACTCGTTCGTCATCAAAAAGCATTTT.